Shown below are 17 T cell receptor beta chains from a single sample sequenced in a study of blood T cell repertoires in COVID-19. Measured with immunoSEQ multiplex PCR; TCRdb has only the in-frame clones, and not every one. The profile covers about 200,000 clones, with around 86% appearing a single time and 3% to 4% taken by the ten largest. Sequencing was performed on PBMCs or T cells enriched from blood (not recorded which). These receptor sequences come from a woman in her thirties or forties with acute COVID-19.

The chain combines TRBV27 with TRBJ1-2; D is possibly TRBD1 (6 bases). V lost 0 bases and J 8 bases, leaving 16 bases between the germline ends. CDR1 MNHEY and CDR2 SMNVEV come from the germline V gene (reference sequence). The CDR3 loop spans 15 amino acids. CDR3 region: CASSLSPDSPRGYTF. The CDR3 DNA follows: TGTGCCAGCAGTTTATCCCCGGACAGCCCGAGGGGCTACACCTTC.

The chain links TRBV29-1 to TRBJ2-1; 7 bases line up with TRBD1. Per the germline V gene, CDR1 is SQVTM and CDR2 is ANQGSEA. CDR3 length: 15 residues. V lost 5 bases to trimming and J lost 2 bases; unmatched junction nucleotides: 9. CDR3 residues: CSVIEGTVTYNEQFF. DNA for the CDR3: TGCAGCGTTATTGAAGGGACAGTAACCTACAATGAGCAGTTCTTC.

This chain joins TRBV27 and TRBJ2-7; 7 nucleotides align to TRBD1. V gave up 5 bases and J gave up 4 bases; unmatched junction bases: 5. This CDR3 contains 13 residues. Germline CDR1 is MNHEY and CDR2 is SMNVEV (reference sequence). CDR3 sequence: CASSPDRAYEQYF. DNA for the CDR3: TGTGCCAGCAGTCCAGACAGGGCTTACGAGCAGTACTTC.

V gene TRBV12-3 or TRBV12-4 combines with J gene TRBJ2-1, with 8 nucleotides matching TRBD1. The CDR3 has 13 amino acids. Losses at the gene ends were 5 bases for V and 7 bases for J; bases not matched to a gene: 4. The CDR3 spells CASSQTGGNEQFF. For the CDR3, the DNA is TGTGCCAGCAGTCAAACAGGGGGTAATGAGCAGTTCTTC.

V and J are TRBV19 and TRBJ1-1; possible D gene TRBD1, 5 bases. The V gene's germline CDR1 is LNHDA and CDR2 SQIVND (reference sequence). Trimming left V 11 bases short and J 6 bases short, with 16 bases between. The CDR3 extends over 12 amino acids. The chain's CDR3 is CASSGGFAEAFF. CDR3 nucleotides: TGTGCCTCGTCGGGGGGATTCGCTGAAGCTTTCTTT.

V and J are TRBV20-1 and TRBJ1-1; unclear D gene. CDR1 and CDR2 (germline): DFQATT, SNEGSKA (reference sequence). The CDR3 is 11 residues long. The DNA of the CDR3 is TGCACTGCCTGGGCGAACACTGAAGCTTTCTTT. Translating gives CTAWANTEAFF.

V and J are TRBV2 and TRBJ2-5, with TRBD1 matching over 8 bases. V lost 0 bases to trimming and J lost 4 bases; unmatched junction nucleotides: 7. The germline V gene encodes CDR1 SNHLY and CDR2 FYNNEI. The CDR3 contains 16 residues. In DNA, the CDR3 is TGTGCCAGCAGTGAAGCCGGGACAGGTGTGGGAGAGACCCAGTACTTC. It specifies CASSEAGTGVGETQYF.

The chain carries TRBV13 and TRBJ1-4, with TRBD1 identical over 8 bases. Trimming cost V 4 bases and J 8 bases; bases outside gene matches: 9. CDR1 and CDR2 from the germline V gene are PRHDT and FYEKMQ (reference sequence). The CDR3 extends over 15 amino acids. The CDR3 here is CASSSRGRLREKLFF. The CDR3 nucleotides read TGTGCCAGCAGCTCCAGGGGGCGTTTGCGGGAAAAACTGTTTTTT.

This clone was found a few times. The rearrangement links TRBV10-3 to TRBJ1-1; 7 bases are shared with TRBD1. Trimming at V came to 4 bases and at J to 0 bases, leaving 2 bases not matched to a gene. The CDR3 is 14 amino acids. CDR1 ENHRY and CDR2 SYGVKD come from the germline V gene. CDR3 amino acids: CAISADRVNTEAFF. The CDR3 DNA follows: TGTGCCATCAGTGCCGACAGGGTGAACACTGAAGCTTTCTTT.

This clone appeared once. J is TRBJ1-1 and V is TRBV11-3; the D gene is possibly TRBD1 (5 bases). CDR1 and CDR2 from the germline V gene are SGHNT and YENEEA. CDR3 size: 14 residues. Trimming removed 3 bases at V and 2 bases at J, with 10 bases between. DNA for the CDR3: TGTGCCAGCAGCTTGGGGCAGGTTAACACTGAAGCTTTCTTT. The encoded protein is CASSLGQVNTEAFF.

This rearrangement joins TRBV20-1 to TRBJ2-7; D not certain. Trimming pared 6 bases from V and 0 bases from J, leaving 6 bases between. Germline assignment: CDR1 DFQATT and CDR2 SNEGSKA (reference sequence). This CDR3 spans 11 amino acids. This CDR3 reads CSASNSYEQYF. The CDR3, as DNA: TGCAGTGCGAGCAACTCCTACGAGCAGTACTTC.

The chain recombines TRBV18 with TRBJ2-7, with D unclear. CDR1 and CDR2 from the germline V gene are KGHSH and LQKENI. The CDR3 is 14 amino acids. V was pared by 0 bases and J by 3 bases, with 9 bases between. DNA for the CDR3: TGTGCCAGCTCACCACCCGCGCGGATCTACGAGCAGTACTTC. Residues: CASSPPARIYEQYF.

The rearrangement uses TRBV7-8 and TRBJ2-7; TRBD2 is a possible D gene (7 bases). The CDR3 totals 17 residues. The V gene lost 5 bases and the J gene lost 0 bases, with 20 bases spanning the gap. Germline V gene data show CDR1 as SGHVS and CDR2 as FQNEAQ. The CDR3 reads CASSTPGGQASSYEQYF. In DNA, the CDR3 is TGTGCCAGCAGCACCCCCGGGGGGCAGGCGAGCTCCTACGAGCAGTACTTC.

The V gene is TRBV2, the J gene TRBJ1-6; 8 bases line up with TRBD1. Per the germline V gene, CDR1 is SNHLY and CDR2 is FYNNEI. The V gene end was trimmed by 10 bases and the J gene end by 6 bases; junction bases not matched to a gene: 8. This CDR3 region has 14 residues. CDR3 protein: CANSGQDFNSPLHF. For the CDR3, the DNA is TGTGCCAACTCGGGACAGGATTTTAATTCACCCCTCCACTTT.

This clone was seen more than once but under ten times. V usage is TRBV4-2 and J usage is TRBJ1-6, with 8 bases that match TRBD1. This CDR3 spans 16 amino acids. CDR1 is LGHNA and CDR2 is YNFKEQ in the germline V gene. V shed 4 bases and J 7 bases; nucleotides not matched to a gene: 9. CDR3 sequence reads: CASSLLKTGDNSPLHF. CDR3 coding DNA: TGTGCCAGCAGCCTCCTTAAGACAGGGGACAATTCACCCCTCCACTTT.

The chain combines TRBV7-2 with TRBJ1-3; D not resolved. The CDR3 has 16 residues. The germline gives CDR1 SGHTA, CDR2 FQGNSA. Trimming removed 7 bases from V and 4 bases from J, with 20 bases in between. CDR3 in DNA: TGTGCCAGCACCCCATCTAGGCCTTCGGCAGGAAACACCATATATTTT. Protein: CASTPSRPSAGNTIYF.

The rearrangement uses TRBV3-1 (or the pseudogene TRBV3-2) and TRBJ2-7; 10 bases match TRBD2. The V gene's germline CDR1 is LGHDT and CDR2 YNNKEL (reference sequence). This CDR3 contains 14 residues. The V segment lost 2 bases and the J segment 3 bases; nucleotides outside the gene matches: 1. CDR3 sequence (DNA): TGTGCCAGCAGCCAATCTAGCGGGAGCTACGAGCAGTACTTC. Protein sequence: CASSQSSGSYEQYF.